The next 29 T cell receptor beta chains were all read from a single sample in a study of blood T cell repertoires in COVID-19. Using immunoSEQ multiplex PCR, the repertoire was profiled, and TCRdb retains in-frame clones only, with some absent. This repertoire shows over 100,000 clones, roughly 89% found once; its top ten account for 5.1%. Input material: peripheral blood. Receptors originate from a human donor in a cohort sampled during active COVID-19.

CDR3 loop: CASSEGTRRETQYF. CDR3 nucleotide sequence: TGTGCCAGCAGCGAGGGGACTAGGAGAGAGACCCAGTACTTC. V and J are TRBV7-3 and TRBJ2-5; 8 nucleotides match TRBD2. V shed 5 bases and J 4 bases; nucleotides not matched to a gene: 6. The CDR3 runs to 14 residues. Germline V gene lookup returns CDR1 SGHTA and CDR2 FQGTGA.

This clone was detected once. The rearrangement uses TRBV11-1 and TRBJ2-5, with 7 bases matching TRBD2. Germline assignment: CDR1 SGHAT and CDR2 FQDESV (reference sequence). V was clipped by 5 bases and J by 5 bases; unmatched bases: 11. The CDR3 is 15 residues long. CDR3 region: CASSPRDGGGETQYF. The CDR3 coding sequence is TGTGCCAGCAGCCCCCGGGACGGGGGAGGGGAGACCCAGTACTTC.

The chain recombines TRBV4-2 with TRBJ2-7; 8 bases are a match to TRBD1. Germline loops: CDR1 LGHNA, CDR2 YNFKEQ. The CDR3 is 14 amino acids. V dropped 0 bases and J dropped 5; count of bases not matched to a gene: 3. The CDR3 is CASSQETGVDEQYF. In DNA, the CDR3 is TGTGCCAGCAGCCAAGAGACAGGGGTGGACGAGCAGTACTTC.

The chain has TRBV30 and TRBJ1-5; D call uncertain. Germline V gene sequence: CDR1 GTSNPN, CDR2 SVGIG (reference sequence). V lost 0 bases, J lost 11 bases, and 17 bases lay in between. This CDR3 contains 14 residues. The CDR3 sequence: CAWSVSSSPEAQHF. CDR3 sequence (DNA): TGTGCCTGGAGTGTATCGTCTAGTCCGGAGGCCCAGCATTTT.

This clone was found once. V is TRBV11-1 and J is TRBJ2-1, with TRBD2 matching over 10 bases. The J segment lost 8 bases and the V segment lost 0 bases, leaving 1 base of the junction unmatched. CDR1 and CDR2 from the germline V gene are SGHAT and FQDESV (reference sequence). The CDR3 has 14 residues. CDR3: CASSLASGRHEQFF. The CDR3 coding sequence is TGTGCCAGCAGCTTAGCTAGCGGGAGGCATGAGCAGTTCTTC.

The genes are TRBV5-1 and TRBJ2-3, with D unresolved. Germline V gene lookup returns CDR1 SGHRS and CDR2 YFSETQ. CDR3 length: 16 residues. With 4 bases removed from V and 2 bases from J, the gap between germline ends came to 17 bases. The CDR3 bases are TGCGCCAGCAGCACGGCATCGCGCACAGCCACAGATACGCAGTATTTT. It encodes CASSTASRTATDTQYF.

The genes are TRBV4-1 and TRBJ2-5, with TRBD1 identical over 8 bases. The CDR3 contains 16 residues. After removal of 3 bases from V and 0 bases from J, the junction contained 6 bases not matched to a gene. The germline gives CDR1 MGHRA, CDR2 YSYEKL. The CDR3: CASSHRPGQDQETQYF. The CDR3 DNA sequence: TGCGCCAGCAGCCATCGTCCGGGACAGGACCAAGAGACCCAGTACTTC.

The V call is TRBV11-3, the J call TRBJ2-2; D remains ambiguous. CDR3 size: 14 residues. V lost 0 bases to trimming and J lost 7 bases, with 9 bases between them. Germline CDR1 is SGHNT and CDR2 is YENEEA. DNA for the CDR3: TGTGCCAGCAGCTTAGACCTACGCTTCGGGGAGCTGTTTTTT. Translated: CASSLDLRFGELFF.

The genes are TRBV7-2 and TRBJ2-1, with 8 nucleotides matching TRBD1. The CDR3 spans 14 residues. Unmatched junction bases numbered 9, after V lost 6 bases and J lost 8 bases. Germline V gene data show CDR1 as SGHTA and CDR2 as FQGNSA. The CDR3 DNA reads as TGTGCCAGCAGTACACCGGGACAGGCCCATGAGCAGTTCTTC. Translated: CASSTPGQAHEQFF.

The chain has TRBV13 and TRBJ2-5, with 10 positions matching TRBD2. This CDR3 has 17 amino acids. V was clipped by 2 bases and J by 4 bases; unmatched bases: 10. CDR1 and CDR2 from the germline V gene are PRHDT and FYEKMQ (reference sequence). CDR3 region: CASSLKLAGVVSETQYF. CDR3 bases: TGTGCCAGCAGCTTAAAGCTAGCGGGAGTAGTTTCAGAGACCCAGTACTTC.

The chain uses TRBV7-9 and TRBJ1-2; 10 nucleotides match TRBD1. V dropped 3 bases and J dropped 5; count of bases not matched to a gene: 3. Per germline, CDR1 SEHNR and CDR2 FQNEAQ (reference sequence). The CDR3 spans 14 residues. The CDR3 region has the DNA TGTGCCAGCAGCTTCGGGACAGGGGAGTATGGCTACACCTTC. Its translation: CASSFGTGEYGYTF.

This clone is a singleton in its sample. This chain joins TRBV25-1 and TRBJ2-1; 8 positions agree with TRBD2. The CDR3 length is 13 residues. The V and J ends lost 9 bases and 8 bases, in that order; junction bases with no gene match: 9. Germline CDR1 is MGHDK and CDR2 is SYGVNS. The CDR3 sequence is CARGREVVYEQFF. CDR3 sequence (DNA): TGTGCCAGAGGGCGGGAGGTGGTCTATGAGCAGTTCTTC.

The chain is built from TRBV2 and TRBJ1-5, with D possibly matching TRBD1 (5 bases). The CDR3 covers 15 residues. Trimming shortened V by 2 bases and J by 4 bases, and 12 bases separated the two germline ends. The germline gives CDR1 SNHLY, CDR2 FYNNEI. CDR3 residues: CASSELGLLNQPQHF. In DNA, the CDR3 is TGTGCCAGCAGTGAACTGGGGCTACTAAATCAGCCCCAGCATTTT. The full variable domain, with the rest looked up from reference TRBV2 and TRBJ1-5, is EPEVTQTPSHQVTQMGQEVILRCVPISNHLYFYWYRQILGQKVEFLVSFYNNEISEKSEIFDDQFSVERPDGSNFTLKIRSTKLEDSAMYFCASSELGLLNQPQHFGDGTRLSIL.

This chain uses TRBV5-1 with TRBJ1-2; 11 nucleotides agree with TRBD1. V shed 4 bases and J 2 bases; nucleotides not matched to a gene: 7. Germline V gene lookup returns CDR1 SGHRS and CDR2 YFSETQ. CDR3 size: 16 residues. CDR3 nucleotide sequence: TGCGCCAGCAGCGTAGGGGGACAGGGGGTAAACTATGGCTACACCTTC. This gives the protein CASSVGGQGVNYGYTF.

The chain combines TRBV5-1 with TRBJ2-1; 8 bases align to TRBD2. Germline V gene lookup returns CDR1 SGHRS and CDR2 YFSETQ. The V segment lost 5 bases and the J segment 6 bases; nucleotides outside the gene matches: 13. The CDR3 is 16 residues long. CDR3 DNA sequence: TGCGCCAGCAGAGCCTGGGGGAGCGGGAGCCTCAATGAGCAGTTCTTC. It codes for CASRAWGSGSLNEQFF.

The CDR3 DNA follows: TGTGCCAGCAGCCCATATCTCGGGCAGACAGGGAATACGCAGTATTTT. The encoded protein is CASSPYLGQTGNTQYF. The J gene is TRBJ2-3, the V gene TRBV7-3, with 7 bases fitting TRBD1. Unmatched junction bases numbered 15, after V lost 5 bases and J lost 7 bases. This CDR3 region has 16 residues. Germline CDR1 SGHTA, CDR2 FQGTGA.

In this sample, this clone turned up once. The CDR3 sequence is CASSPFGQGSNSPLHF. Here the CDR3 DNA reads TGTGCCAGCTCACCTTTCGGACAGGGATCTAATTCACCCCTCCACTTT. The rearrangement uses TRBV18 and TRBJ1-6; TRBD1 aligns across 8 bases. Germline CDR1 is KGHSH and CDR2 is LQKENI. This CDR3 is built from 16 residues. Trimming cost V 3 bases and J 6 bases; bases outside gene matches: 7.

This clone occurred a few times. The chain has TRBV2 and TRBJ2-7, with 12 bases lining up with TRBD1. The CDR3 runs 15 residues. In germline, CDR1 is SNHLY, CDR2 FYNNEI. The V segment lost 5 bases and the J segment 6 bases; nucleotides outside the gene matches: 8. The CDR3 DNA follows: TGTGCCAGCAGTCTTGAGGGACAGGGGGCTTCCGAGCAGTACTTC. Translation gives CASSLEGQGASEQYF.

This chain joins TRBV28 and TRBJ2-1; D gene uncertain. V lost 2 bases, J lost 13 bases, and 6 bases lay in between. Germline-derived CDR1 and CDR2 are MDHEN and SYDVKM. CDR3 length: 10 amino acids. The DNA for the CDR3 is TGTGCCAGCAGTTTAGGGCGACAGTTCTTC. Translation: CASSLGRQFF. The full variable domain, in which reference TRBV28 and TRBJ2-1 provide the parts outside the CDR3, is DVKVTQSSRYLVKRTGEKVFLECVQDMDHENMFWYRQDPGLGLRLIYFSYDVKMKEKGDIPEGYSVSREKKERFSLILESASTNQTSMYLCASSLGRQFFGPGTRLTVL.

This clone was counted a single time. The chain combines TRBV6-2 or TRBV6-3 with TRBJ2-2, with 9 nucleotides matching TRBD2. The V segment lost 4 bases and the J segment 6 bases; nucleotides outside the gene matches: 12. From germline, CDR1 is MNHEY and CDR2 SVGEGT. The length of the CDR3 is 17 residues. The CDR3: CASSLWGLAKGAGELFF. CDR3 DNA: TGTGCCAGCAGTTTGTGGGGACTAGCAAAGGGCGCCGGGGAGCTGTTTTTT.

The chain employs TRBV3-1 (or the pseudogene TRBV3-2) and TRBJ2-7, with 14 positions matching TRBD2. The V gene's germline CDR1 is LGHDT and CDR2 YNNKEL (reference sequence). After removal of 2 bases from V and 3 bases from J, the junction contained 6 bases not matched to a gene. This CDR3 spans 17 amino acids. The CDR3 reads CASSQSGLAGGLYEQYF. Here the CDR3 DNA reads TGTGCCAGCAGCCAATCCGGACTAGCGGGGGGTCTCTACGAGCAGTACTTC.

The chain links TRBV13 to TRBJ2-6, with 8 bases aligning to TRBD1. The CDR3 runs 20 residues. CDR1 is PRHDT and CDR2 is FYEKMQ in the germline V gene (reference sequence). After removal of 1 base from V and 1 base from J, the junction contained 12 bases not matched to a gene. The CDR3 DNA reads TGTGCCAGCAGCTTAGAAGGTAACAGGGGGGTCGAATCTGGGGCCAACGTCCTGACTTTC. Amino acids: CASSLEGNRGVESGANVLTF.

The gene calls are TRBV10-3 and TRBJ2-1; 8 bases match TRBD2. V lost 7 bases to trimming and J lost 3 bases; unmatched junction nucleotides: 8. In germline, CDR1 is ENHRY, CDR2 SYGVKD. The CDR3 totals 15 residues. CDR3 residues: CAITGREASYNEQFF. CDR3 sequence (DNA): TGTGCCATCACCGGGAGGGAGGCCAGCTACAATGAGCAGTTCTTC.

This clone has a single count. The rearrangement joins TRBV28 to TRBJ2-5, with D unclear. The CDR3 sequence is 15 residues long. With 3 bases removed from V and 5 bases from J, the gap between germline ends came to 16 bases. Germline assignment: CDR1 MDHEN and CDR2 SYDVKM. In DNA form, the CDR3 reads TGTGCCAGCAGTTTTCGAGACTCCCCGGCGGAGACCCAGTACTTC. Its protein product is CASSFRDSPAETQYF.

The chain has TRBV29-1 and TRBJ2-7; 10 bases line up with TRBD2. The CDR3 covers 14 residues. Germline V gives CDR1 SQVTM, CDR2 ANQGSEA. V lost 1 base to trimming and J lost 3 bases; unmatched junction nucleotides: 3. The CDR3 loop is CSVEGTSGIYEQYF. The CDR3 DNA follows: TGCAGCGTTGAAGGGACTAGCGGAATCTACGAGCAGTACTTC.

This chain uses TRBV25-1 with TRBJ1-1; TRBD1 is a possible D gene (6 bases). Trimming took off 2 bases at V and 2 bases at J, with 12 bases between the two ends. Germline CDR1 MGHDK, CDR2 SYGVNS. The CDR3 sequence is 15 residues long. The CDR3 DNA follows: TGTGCCAGCAGTGAACACAGGGCATCAAACACTGAAGCTTTCTTT. This gives the protein CASSEHRASNTEAFF.

The CDR3 coding sequence is TGTGCCAGCAGTTCATGGGGGGGACTAGCGGACTCCTACGAGCAGTACTTC. Its translation is CASSSWGGLADSYEQYF. The chain couples TRBV28 to TRBJ2-7, with TRBD2 matching 11 bases. This CDR3 is built from 17 residues. Germline V gene data show CDR1 as MDHEN and CDR2 as SYDVKM. The ends lost 4 bases at V and 0 bases at J; junction bases unmatched: 8.

This chain joins TRBV6-5 and TRBJ2-3; D is perhaps TRBD1 (6 bases). The CDR3 covers 13 residues. Between the trimmed V and J ends, which lost 5 bases and 2 bases, there was a span of 8 bases. Looked up from germline, CDR1 is MNHEY and CDR2 is SVGAGI. Written as DNA, the CDR3 is TGTGCCAGCAGTAGACAGGCCACAGATACGCAGTATTTT. This sequence encodes CASSRQATDTQYF.

The J gene is TRBJ2-7, the V gene TRBV10-2, with D possibly TRBD2 on 5 matching bases. Germline values: CDR1 WSHSY, CDR2 SAAADI. This CDR3 spans 14 amino acids. The V end lost 7 bases, the J end lost 7 bases, and 20 bases lay between the germline ends. CDR3 amino acids: CASTYGVPSGEQYF. The CDR3 coding sequence is TGCGCCAGCACATACGGGGTGCCGTCGGGAGAGCAGTACTTC.